The 14 T cell receptor beta chains presented below share a single source sample, sequenced in a study of human T cells and chemical hapten exposure. Each CDR3 protein is one row after TCRdb ran MiXCR on the RACE reads. The sample has under 130,000 distinct CDR3 sequences, roughly 9.6% seen once; the top ten hold 3% to 4.5%. Time point noted: patch test 1, 2 weeks after DPC sensitization. Specified treatment: therapeutic diphenylcyclopropenone sensitization with weekly scalp DPC. The material was whole blood, obtained in connection with sensitization to the hapten diphenylcyclopropenone (DPC). The receptors were gathered from a woman in her forties with alopecia areata. Some clones in this sample may be carry-over from other donors' samples.

This chain uses TRBV18 with TRBJ1-2; 12 bases align to TRBD1. With V trimmed by 3 bases and J by 6 bases, 8 bases remained unmatched. The CDR3 is 16 amino acids. Looked up from germline, CDR1 is KGHSH and CDR2 is LQKENI. CDR3 amino acids: CASSPPGTGGANGYTF. CDR3 DNA: TGTGCCAGCTCACCCCCCGGGACAGGGGGCGCGAATGGCTACACCTTC. Full variable domain (rest looked up from reference TRBV18 and TRBJ1-2): NAGVMQNPRHLVRRRGQEARLRCSPMKGHSHVYWYRQLPEEGLKFMVYLQKENIIDESGMPKERFSAEFPKEGPSILRIQQVVRGDSAAYFCASSPPGTGGANGYTFGSGTRLTVV.

This chain joins TRBV6-2 or TRBV6-3 and TRBJ1-2; unclear D gene. This CDR3 has 12 amino acids. Germline values: CDR1 MNHEY, CDR2 SVGEGT. V was trimmed by 5 bases and J by 4 bases, leaving 8 bases between them. CDR3 nucleotides: TGTGCCAGCAGTACCGACGGCTATGGCTACACCTTC. It yields the protein CASSTDGYGYTF.

This chain joins TRBV2 and TRBJ2-1, with D possibly being TRBD2 (5 bases). V lost 7 bases and J lost 10, with 14 bases in between. CDR3 length equals 12 residues. Germline V lookup: CDR1 SNHLY, CDR2 FYNNEI. The CDR3 loop reads CASNLGPGEQFF. In nucleotides, the CDR3 is TGTGCCAGCAACCTCGGACCGGGAGAGCAGTTCTTC.

The chain links TRBV18 to TRBJ1-2; a weak D match, TRBD1 (5 bases). V lost 4 bases to trimming and J lost 5 bases, with 11 bases between them. CDR1 and CDR2 from the germline V gene are KGHSH and LQKENI. The CDR3 extends over 13 amino acids. This CDR3 is CASSLGTAYGYTF. CDR3 coding DNA: TGTGCCAGCTCACTAGGGACTGCTTATGGCTACACCTTC.

This clonotype has ten or more counts. The rearrangement links TRBV12-3 or TRBV12-4 to TRBJ2-1; unclear D gene. Trimming shortened V by 2 bases and J by 1 base, and 12 bases separated the two germline ends. This CDR3 spans 16 amino acids. Here the CDR3 DNA reads TGTGCCAGCAGTTTAAGTCTCAGCGATTCCTACAATGAGCAGTTCTTC. Translation gives CASSLSLSDSYNEQFF.

The CDR3 coding sequence is TGCAGTGCTAGACCCTCCGGGACTAGTCTTGTCAATGAGCAGTTCTTC. Translating it yields CSARPSGTSLVNEQFF. J is TRBJ2-1 and V is TRBV20-1, with TRBD2 matching over 8 bases. There are 16 residues in the CDR3. Trimming cost V 2 bases and J 6 bases; bases outside gene matches: 12. Germline assignment: CDR1 DFQATT and CDR2 SNEGSKA (reference sequence).

This chain connects TRBV6-1 to TRBJ1-6, with TRBD1 matching 9 bases. CDR3 length: 15 residues. Per germline, CDR1 MNHNS and CDR2 SASEGT. The V gene end was trimmed by 2 bases and the J gene end by 7 bases; junction bases not matched to a gene: 3. CDR3 sequence reads: CASSERGQGNSPLHF. The CDR3 DNA reads TGTGCCAGCAGTGAACGAGGACAGGGGAATTCACCCCTCCACTTT.

J is TRBJ1-4 and V is TRBV10-3; D not resolved. From germline, CDR1 is ENHRY and CDR2 SYGVKD. This CDR3 region has 14 residues. V lost 6 bases and J lost 3, with 11 bases in between. The CDR3 loop is CAIRAPGANEKLFF. The CDR3 DNA is TGTGCCATCAGAGCCCCTGGGGCTAATGAAAAACTGTTTTTT.

The chain carries TRBV7-9 and TRBJ1-1, with D possibly TRBD1 on 6 matching bases. CDR3 length: 13 amino acids. Germline-derived CDR1 and CDR2 are SEHNR and FQNEAQ (reference sequence). V gave up 4 bases and J gave up 8 bases, with 14 bases separating them. In nucleotides, the CDR3 is TGTGCCAGCAGCTGGGGGGCAGTCGTGGAAGCTTTCTTT. It translates to CASSWGAVVEAFF.

This chain uses TRBV4-3 with TRBJ2-2, with D tentatively TRBD2 (5 bases). Germline lookup yields CDR1 LGHNA and CDR2 YSLEER. The CDR3 consists of 15 residues. Trimming took off 1 base at V and 4 bases at J, with 10 bases between the two ends. This chain's CDR3 is CASSQGGISTGELFF. The CDR3 DNA sequence: TGCGCCAGCAGCCAAGGAGGGATCAGCACCGGGGAGCTGTTTTTT.

This clonotype has ten or more counts. The genes are TRBV11-2 and TRBJ2-1; D is ambiguous. The V end was cut by 1 base, the J end by 10 bases, with 14 bases between. The V gene's germline CDR1 is SGHAT and CDR2 FQNNGV. The CDR3 spans 14 residues. The CDR3 DNA follows: TGTGCCAGCAGCTTAGGGACCCGGAGTGGAGAGCAGTTCTTC. The encoded protein is CASSLGTRSGEQFF. Full variable domain (outside the CDR3, taken from reference TRBV11-2 and TRBJ2-1): EAGVAQSPRYKIIEKRQSVAFWCNPISGHATLYWYQQILGQGPKLLIQFQNNGVVDDSQLPKDRFSAERLKGVDSTLKIQPAKLEDSAVYLCASSLGTRSGEQFFGPGTRLTVL.

This clonotype was seen a handful of times. This chain connects TRBV7-2 to TRBJ1-2; D is undetermined. CDR1 SGHTA and CDR2 FQGNSA come from the germline V gene. V dropped 1 base and J dropped 4 bases, with 7 bases sitting between them. The CDR3 sequence is 13 residues long. The CDR3 here is CASSLVGTYGYTF. The CDR3 DNA sequence: TGTGCCAGCAGCTTAGTGGGCACCTATGGCTACACCTTC.

The V gene is TRBV29-1, the J gene TRBJ1-3; 10 positions agree with TRBD1. The CDR3 runs to 13 residues. Germline loops: CDR1 SQVTM, CDR2 ANQGSEA. V trimming: 6 bases; J trimming: 3 bases; junction bases outside the gene matches: 2. The CDR3 nucleotides are TGCAGCGTCCGGGACAGGGGTGGAAACACCATATATTTT. This codes for CSVRDRGGNTIYF. Supplemented by reference TRBV29-1 and TRBJ1-3, the full variable domain reads SAVISQKPSRDICQRGTSLTIQCQVDSQVTMMFWYRQQPGQSLTLIATANQGSEATYESGFVIDKFPISRPNLTFSTLTVSNMSPEDSSIYLCSVRDRGGNTIYFGEGSWLTVV.

The chain uses TRBV6-2 or TRBV6-3 and TRBJ2-2; no clear D. V was trimmed by 6 bases and J by 1 base, leaving 9 bases between them. The CDR3 contains 14 residues. Germline CDR1 MNHEY, CDR2 SVGEGT. The CDR3 is CASRSPVNTGELFF. The DNA of the CDR3 is TGTGCCAGCAGAAGTCCAGTGAACACCGGGGAGCTGTTTTTT.